The TCR beta chain under discussion was sequenced for a study of vaccination and CD4 T cells after COVID-19. On the study more broadly: Convalescent persons amounted to six males plus four females, two of whom were Hispanic. Study-wide results and limits: The median proportion of reactive clones detected only post-vaccination in convalescent patients was around 89%.

Treatment given: approximately nine-day PBMC culture with coronavirus spike peptide pools or control peptides (ViraFEST assay). In the case of this clonotype: The antigen is undetermined.

Cultured CD4+ T cell DNA underwent sequencing with the Oncomine TCR Beta short-read assay. TCRdb fed the PCR reads into MiXCR, producing one record per CDR3 protein. This sample yields under 25,000 distinct CDR3 sequences, of which 26% are seen a single time; approximately 11% belongs to the top ten. Germline CDR1 is SGHNT and CDR2 is YENEEA. Trimming left V 2 bases short and J 8 bases short, with 18 bases between. The CDR3 covers 15 residues. The clonotype comes from a human donor with COVID-19. Specimen: cultured CD4+ T cells from blood. The rearrangement joins TRBV11-3 to TRBJ1-1, with D perhaps matching TRBD1 (5 bases). CDR3 DNA: TGTGCCAGCAGCTTAAACCCGGGACTGGGGTCCGAAGCTTTCTTT. This codes for CASSLNPGLGSEAFF.